The 18 T cell receptor beta chains reported below all come from one sample, sequenced in a study of PD-1 blockade in classical Hodgkin lymphoma. Time point in this sample: cycle 4 day 1 (C4D1), after 5 to 7 weeks of nivolumab. Each patient relapsed following autologous stem cell transplantation, and prior brentuximab vedotin exposure differed. The assay was immunoSEQ multiplex PCR, and TCRdb's table has in-frame clones only and misses some. The sample shows over 80,000 clones, roughly 78% of them seen only once. The sequenced sample was peripheral blood mononuclear cells (PBMCs), obtained before the fourth cycle of nivolumab. The receptors stem from a human donor with classical Hodgkin lymphoma.

The chain links TRBV10-3 to TRBJ1-1, with D possibly TRBD1 on 5 matching bases. CDR1 and CDR2 (germline): ENHRY, SYGVKD. The CDR3 consists of 13 residues. The germline V and J ends were trimmed by 5 bases and 5 bases, with 12 bases remaining between them. The CDR3 nucleotides are TGTGCCATCAGTATCGGGGACGGAACTGAAGCTTTCTTT. Translation gives CAISIGDGTEAFF.

The rearrangement uses TRBV30 and TRBJ2-7; D is tentatively TRBD1 or TRBD2 (5 bases each). The CDR3 spans 11 residues. V gave up 3 bases and J gave up 9 bases, with 12 bases separating them. Looked up from germline, CDR1 is GTSNPN and CDR2 is SVGIG (reference sequence). CDR3 sequence (DNA): TGTGCCTGGAGAGGGTGGGACGGGCAGTACTTC. It translates to CAWRGWDGQYF.

J is TRBJ2-7 and V is TRBV19; 7 bases are shared with TRBD1. Looked up from germline, CDR1 is LNHDA and CDR2 is SQIVND (reference sequence). J gave up 11 bases and V 5 bases, and 15 bases lay outside the gene matches. The CDR3 has 14 residues. CDR3 DNA sequence: TGTGCCAGTAGTCCGATTGACAGGGATCTCGTGAAGTACTTC. Amino acid sequence: CASSPIDRDLVKYF.

The chain recombines TRBV28 with TRBJ2-7, with D perhaps matching TRBD2 (6 bases). V lost 5 bases and J lost 5, with 10 bases in between. The germline CDR1 and CDR2 sequences are MDHEN and SYDVKM. The CDR3 runs to 12 residues. The CDR3 sequence is CASSNRRDEQYF. CDR3 in DNA: TGTGCCAGCAGTAACCGGAGGGACGAGCAGTACTTC. Complete variable domain (other parts from reference TRBV28 and TRBJ2-7): DVKVTQSSRYLVKRTGEKVFLECVQDMDHENMFWYRQDPGLGLRLIYFSYDVKMKEKGDIPEGYSVSREKKERFSLILESASTNQTSMYLCASSNRRDEQYFGPGTRLTVT.

The chain combines TRBV10-1 with TRBJ2-7; D is perhaps TRBD1 (6 bases). The V and J ends lost 6 bases and 2 bases respectively, with 11 bases between them. The CDR3 is made up of 13 amino acids. CDR1 and CDR2 (germline): WNHNN, SYGVQD (reference sequence). CDR3 region: CASSQQGTYEQYF. The CDR3 DNA sequence: TGCGCCAGCAGCCAACAGGGTACCTACGAGCAGTACTTC.

This clone was observed a single time. This chain connects TRBV10-1 to TRBJ1-4, with a tentative D call TRBD1 (5 bases). This CDR3 is 14 amino acids long. CDR1 is WNHNN, CDR2 SYGVQD, per germline (reference sequence). Trimming removed 3 bases at V and 5 bases at J, with 10 bases between. The CDR3 is CASSEKGRNEKLFF. The CDR3, as DNA: TGCGCCAGCAGTGAAAAGGGGCGGAATGAAAAACTGTTTTTT.

The chain employs TRBV12-5 and TRBJ1-6, with 9 nucleotides matching TRBD1. Trimming removed 4 bases from V and 8 bases from J; junction bases left unmatched: 15. Germline CDR1 LGHNT, CDR2 FRNRAP. The CDR3 spans 18 residues. DNA for the CDR3: TGTGCTAGTGGTTCCACTGGGACAGGGTTTTTCGGGGATTCACCCCTCCACTTT. Translated: CASGSTGTGFFGDSPLHF. Full variable domain (remainder filled in from reference TRBV12-5 and TRBJ1-6): DARVTQTPRHKVTEMGQEVTMRCQPILGHNTVFWYRQTMMQGLELLAYFRNRAPLDDSGMPKDRFSAEMPDATLATLKIQPSEPRDSAVYFCASGSTGTGFFGDSPLHFGNGTRLTVT.

The CDR3 loop reads CASSPGTSYNEQFF. The CDR3 DNA sequence: TGTGCCAGCAGCCCCGGGACTTCCTACAATGAGCAGTTCTTC. The chain recombines TRBV7-2 with TRBJ2-1, with D perhaps matching TRBD2 (6 bases). Germline CDR1 is SGHTA and CDR2 is FQGNSA. The V and J ends lost 5 bases and 1 base respectively, with 9 bases between them. This CDR3 has 14 amino acids.

V is TRBV7-9 and J is TRBJ1-3; D remains ambiguous. Germline V lookup: CDR1 SEHNR, CDR2 FQNEAQ (reference sequence). The CDR3 totals 16 residues. Deletions cut 4 bases from V and 0 bases from J, with 13 bases between. DNA for the CDR3: TGTGCCAGCAGCTATACCTATCGGGGCTCTGGAAACACCATATATTTT. This gives the protein CASSYTYRGSGNTIYF.

This chain joins TRBV5-1 and TRBJ1-1, with unresolved D. Germline V CDR1 and CDR2: SGHRS, YFSETQ. V was shortened by 1 base and J by 5 bases, with 9 bases between the two germline ends. This CDR3 has 13 amino acids. The CDR3 protein is CASSLYYGTEAFF. CDR3 coding DNA: TGCGCCAGCAGCTTGTACTATGGGACTGAAGCTTTCTTT.

Remarks on this clone: One end of the junction fails to match germline, which may point to a read error. This chain connects TRBV6-5 to TRBJ2-3; possibly TRBD2 for D (6 bases). The CDR3 is 14 residues long. Per the germline V gene, CDR1 is MNHEY and CDR2 is SVGAGI. CDR3 residues: CVSNPGLNTDTQYF. DNA of the CDR3: TGTGTCAGCAATCCGGGACTGAACACAGATACGCAGTATTTT.

V and J are TRBV6-6 and TRBJ1-3; D not certain. Trimming pared 6 bases from V and 4 bases from J, leaving 4 bases between. Germline values: CDR1 MNHNY, CDR2 SVGAGI (reference sequence). CDR3 length equals 11 residues. This chain's CDR3 is CASSVGNTIYF. In DNA, the CDR3 is TGTGCCAGCAGCGTCGGAAACACCATATATTTT.

This chain links TRBV21-1 with TRBJ2-3; TRBD2 is the table's D call, not checked against the DNA. TRBV21-1 is listed as a pseudogene. The CDR3 has 14 amino acids. The DNA for the CDR3 is TGTGCCAGCAGCAAAGGTGACTTCACAGATACGCAGTATTTT. Amino acid sequence: CASSKGDFTDTQYF.

The V and J genes are TRBV10-2 and TRBJ1-2, with 8 nucleotides matching TRBD1. This CDR3 spans 17 amino acids. Germline CDR1 is WSHSY and CDR2 is SAAADI. Trimming cost V 4 bases and J 2 bases; bases outside gene matches: 12. CDR3 DNA sequence: TGCGCCAGCAGTGGGCCGACAGGGGAGAAAGGGAACTATGGCTACACCTTC. Protein: CASSGPTGEKGNYGYTF.

This chain uses TRBV10-3 with TRBJ2-1, with 11 bases lining up with TRBD1. The CDR3 has 19 amino acids. Germline CDR1 and CDR2: ENHRY and SYGVKD. Trimming removed 4 bases from V and 0 bases from J; junction bases left unmatched: 11. The CDR3 DNA reads TGTGCCATCAGTGTTCCGGGACAGGGGGTCGTAAGCTCCTACAATGAGCAGTTCTTC. It specifies CAISVPGQGVVSSYNEQFF.

The DNA of the CDR3 is TGTGCCAGCATGCCAGGGCAGAACACTGAAGCTTTCTTT. This gives the protein CASMPGQNTEAFF. The V call is TRBV2, the J call TRBJ1-1, with D possibly being TRBD1 (5 bases). Germline V gives CDR1 SNHLY, CDR2 FYNNEI. The CDR3 is 13 residues long. Trimming took 7 bases from V and 1 from J, leaving 10 bases between them. Full variable domain (remainder filled in from reference TRBV2 and TRBJ1-1): EPEVTQTPSHQVTQMGQEVILRCVPISNHLYFYWYRQILGQKVEFLVSFYNNEISEKSEIFDDQFSVERPDGSNFTLKIRSTKLEDSAMYFCASMPGQNTEAFFGQGTRLTVV.

The V and J genes are TRBV5-1 and TRBJ1-1; maybe TRBD1 (5 bases). Germline assignment: CDR1 SGHRS and CDR2 YFSETQ. V was shortened by 4 bases and J by 4 bases, with 23 bases between the two germline ends. The CDR3 extends over 17 amino acids. The CDR3 DNA reads TGCGCCAGCAGCCCCAAATCTTCAGGGTGGCGAGGCACTGAAGCTTTCTTT. It is translated as CASSPKSSGWRGTEAFF.

The gene calls are TRBV6-5 and TRBJ2-2; D remains ambiguous. Germline V gene sequence: CDR1 MNHEY, CDR2 SVGAGI. V was clipped by 5 bases and J by 5 bases, with 15 bases between them. The CDR3 spans 15 residues. CDR3 protein: CASSPRTPRTGELFF. The CDR3 nucleotides read TGTGCCAGCAGTCCCCGGACCCCCAGGACCGGGGAGCTGTTTTTT.